The next 13 T cell receptor beta chains were all read from a single sample in a study of T cells in Graves' hyperthyroidism and ophthalmopathy. TCR beta CDR3 sequences were amplified from RNA transcripts. First-round RT-PCR with HTBI primers amplified the TCR CDR3 region. From the multiplex PCR reads, TCRdb called clonotypes with MiXCR, one entry per CDR3 protein. The sample records 240,000 or so distinct CDR3 sequences, 15% to 20% being singletons. Sequenced sample: blood. Receptors were obtained from a woman under 30 with Graves' ophthalmopathy.

This clonotype was detected ten times or more. The V gene is TRBV7-2, the J gene TRBJ2-7; possible D gene TRBD2, 5 bases. The CDR3 has 13 amino acids. Germline lookup yields CDR1 SGHTA and CDR2 FQGNSA. The germline V and J ends were trimmed by 6 bases and 1 base, with 10 bases remaining between them. CDR3 sequence: CASSTGISYEQYF. Here the CDR3 DNA reads TGTGCCAGCAGTACCGGGATTTCCTACGAGCAGTACTTC.

This clonotype was observed many times. The chain couples TRBV6-1 to TRBJ2-2; 9 bases align to TRBD1. Unmatched junction bases numbered 5, after V lost 6 bases and J lost 3 bases. The length of the CDR3 is 15 residues. The germline CDR1 and CDR2 sequences are MNHNS and SASEGT. For the CDR3, the DNA is TGTGCCAGCAGGCAGAGGACAGGGGACACCGGGGAGCTGTTTTTT. The encoded protein is CASRQRTGDTGELFF.

At least ten counts were recorded for this clonotype. The chain carries TRBV18 and TRBJ1-1, with D unclear. The CDR3 contains 12 residues. Germline V gene data show CDR1 as KGHSH and CDR2 as LQKENI. Trimming removed 2 bases from V and 5 bases from J, with 6 bases in between. CDR3 loop: CASSPTATEAFF. The CDR3 nucleotides are TGTGCCAGCTCACCAACGGCGACTGAAGCTTTCTTT.

This clonotype was seen more than once but under ten times. The chain couples TRBV27 to TRBJ1-2; TRBD1 is a possible D gene (5 bases). Trimming shortened V by 4 bases and J by 4 bases, and 16 bases separated the two germline ends. The CDR3 is 15 amino acids. Germline CDR1 is MNHEY and CDR2 is SMNVEV (reference sequence). This CDR3 reads CASSYLQDRSYGYTF. DNA of the CDR3: TGTGCCAGCAGTTACCTCCAAGACAGATCCTATGGCTACACCTTC.

This clonotype was seen many times. The V call is TRBV7-2, the J call TRBJ1-1; possible D gene TRBD1, 6 bases. The CDR3 loop spans 19 amino acids. Germline CDR1 reads SGHTA; CDR2 reads FQGNSA. The ends were cut back, 2 bases at V and 1 base at J, with 23 bases in the middle. CDR3 protein: CASSLIQWQAGAPNTEAFF. CDR3 nucleotides: TGTGCCAGCAGCTTAATTCAGTGGCAGGCGGGGGCGCCGAACACTGAAGCTTTCTTT.

This clonotype was seen repeatedly, ten times or more. V gene TRBV6-1 combines with J gene TRBJ1-2; the D is unclear. CDR1 is MNHNS, CDR2 SASEGT, per germline. The CDR3 spans 14 residues. V was clipped by 5 bases and J by 4 bases, with 14 bases between them. The CDR3 protein is CASSIHGESYGYTF. The DNA of the CDR3 is TGTGCCAGCAGTATACACGGGGAGAGCTATGGCTACACCTTC.

This clonotype was counted ten times or more. The V and J genes are TRBV5-1 and TRBJ2-7; 9 bases fit TRBD2. Germline V gene data show CDR1 as SGHRS and CDR2 as YFSETQ. V dropped 2 bases and J dropped 3; count of bases not matched to a gene: 6. There are 15 residues in the CDR3. CDR3 amino acids: CASSFVLAGNYEQYF. Written as DNA, the CDR3 is TGCGCCAGCAGCTTCGTGCTAGCGGGGAACTACGAGCAGTACTTC. Variable domain in full (rest from reference TRBV5-1 and TRBJ2-7): KAGVTQTPRYLIKTRGQQVTLSCSPISGHRSVSWYQQTPGQGLQFLFEYFSETQRNKGNFPGRFSGRQFSNSRSEMNVSTLELGDSALYLCASSFVLAGNYEQYFGPGTRLTVT.

This clonotype was detected ten times or more. The chain combines TRBV28 with TRBJ1-1, with TRBD1 matching 10 bases. Germline V lookup: CDR1 MDHEN, CDR2 SYDVKM. There are 14 residues in the CDR3. Trimming took 6 bases from V and 5 from J; bases not matched to a gene: 6. The CDR3 nucleotides read TGTGCCAGCAGAATGACAGGGGGCCGGACTGAAGCTTTCTTT. Protein: CASRMTGGRTEAFF.

This clonotype was detected many times. V gene TRBV5-1 combines with J gene TRBJ1-2, with D uncertain. This CDR3 contains 12 residues. Trimming took off 4 bases at V and 11 bases at J, with 15 bases between the two ends. Germline lookup yields CDR1 SGHRS and CDR2 YFSETQ. The CDR3 loop reads CASSLHGQKYTF. The CDR3 DNA sequence: TGCGCCAGCAGCCTTCATGGCCAGAAATACACCTTC.

This clonotype showed up just a few times. This chain connects TRBV12-3 or TRBV12-4 to TRBJ2-6, with D perhaps TRBD2 (5 bases). The CDR3 has 16 amino acids. With 3 bases removed from V and 0 bases from J, the gap between germline ends came to 9 bases. CDR3 in amino acids: CASSLYGSSGANVLTF. The CDR3 DNA is TGTGCCAGCAGTTTGTATGGGAGCTCTGGGGCCAACGTCCTGACTTTC.

The sample holds many counts of this clonotype. The gene calls are TRBV5-6 and TRBJ1-1; D remains ambiguous. The germline V and J ends were trimmed by 5 bases and 0 bases, with 8 bases remaining between them. The CDR3 length is 13 residues. Germline V gene data show CDR1 as SGHDT and CDR2 as YYEEEE. The CDR3 spells CASRSVMNTEAFF. The CDR3 DNA sequence: TGTGCCAGCAGGTCGGTGATGAACACTGAAGCTTTCTTT.

This clonotype was picked up many times. The chain carries TRBV5-1 and TRBJ2-5; no firm D call. Trimming removed 2 bases from V and 3 bases from J, with 11 bases in between. This CDR3 region has 14 residues. CDR1 is SGHRS and CDR2 is YFSETQ in the germline V gene. The CDR3 DNA sequence: TGCGCCAGCAGCTTAGGTCCTACTGAAGAGACCCAGTACTTC. Its protein product is CASSLGPTEETQYF.

In this sample, this clonotype turned up many times. The chain links TRBV6-1 to TRBJ1-1; D possibly corresponds to TRBD1 (6 bases). CDR3 length: 14 residues. V lost 5 bases, J lost 6 bases, and 16 bases lay in between. Looked up from germline, CDR1 is MNHNS and CDR2 is SASEGT. CDR3: CASSPQTGGPEAFF. CDR3 bases: TGTGCCAGCAGTCCACAAACGGGGGGGCCTGAAGCTTTCTTT.